Listed below are T cell receptor beta chains from one sample, sequenced in a study of T cells after yellow fever vaccination. TCRdb independently ran MiXCR on the 5' RACE reads; one entry per CDR3 protein. Of about 300,000 distinct CDR3 sequences listed, around 10% are singletons. Here the sequenced sample was CD4+ T cells sorted from PBMCs, taken 5 days after the yellow fever booster vaccination. These TCRs come from a man aged 18 to 30 who received the YFV17D yellow fever vaccine. Each CDR3 is given without its conserved first and last residue.

v_gene	j_gene	CDR3aa
TRBV20-1	TRBJ2-3	SARGAYTDTQY
TRBV7-3	TRBJ2-3	ASSLNSGGGTDTQY
TRBV6-6	TRBJ1-3	ASRQQLGPGNSGNTIY
TRBV7-9	TRBJ2-3	ASSWGGGGTDTQY
TRBV6-2/TRBV6-3	TRBJ2-1	ASSDNEQF
TRBV5-1	TRBJ1-6	ASSSDPSYNSPLH
TRBV29-1	TRBJ2-2	SAGDRGRTGELF
TRBV29-1	TRBJ2-3	SLGTLEGDTQY
TRBV6-2/TRBV6-3	TRBJ1-6	ASRSGGTYNSPLH
TRBV5-1	TRBJ1-3	ASSGTGAGSGNTIY
TRBV7-2	TRBJ2-3	ASSPRAEGWNTQY
TRBV7-2	TRBJ1-6	ASSYRQGGEGPLH
TRBV29-1	TRBJ1-2	SPGGYT
TRBV5-1	TRBJ1-2	ASSLSPGPIRNYGYT
TRBV6-6	TRBJ1-1	ASSPPTGNTEAF
TRBV7-2	TRBJ2-5	ASSPFGAGVVTQY
TRBV24-1	TRBJ2-2	ATSDSGELF
TRBV4-3	TRBJ2-1	ASSHRTGIYNEQF
TRBV11-2	TRBJ2-1	ASSKQGRGQF
TRBV11-2	TRBJ2-5	ASSPGLAGAGTGETQY
TRBV27	TRBJ1-4	ASSFDGRLPEKLF
TRBV7-9	TRBJ2-1	ALRGGYEQF